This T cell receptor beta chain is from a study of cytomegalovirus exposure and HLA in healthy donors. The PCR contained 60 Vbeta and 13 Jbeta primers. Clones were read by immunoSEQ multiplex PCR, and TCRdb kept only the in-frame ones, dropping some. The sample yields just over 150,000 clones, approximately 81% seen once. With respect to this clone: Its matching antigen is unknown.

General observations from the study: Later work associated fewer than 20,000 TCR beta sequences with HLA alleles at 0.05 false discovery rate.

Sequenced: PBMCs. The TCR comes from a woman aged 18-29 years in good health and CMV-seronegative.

Here the CDR3 DNA reads TGTGCCAGCTCACCCCTTATCAGAACACAGGGAAACACCGGGGAGCTGTTTTTT. Its translation is CASSPLIRTQGNTGELFF. The V call is TRBV18, the J call TRBJ2-2; D is possibly TRBD1 (6 bases). V dropped 3 bases and J dropped 2 bases, with 19 bases sitting between them. The CDR3 extends over 18 amino acids. CDR1 KGHSH and CDR2 LQKENI come from the germline V gene.